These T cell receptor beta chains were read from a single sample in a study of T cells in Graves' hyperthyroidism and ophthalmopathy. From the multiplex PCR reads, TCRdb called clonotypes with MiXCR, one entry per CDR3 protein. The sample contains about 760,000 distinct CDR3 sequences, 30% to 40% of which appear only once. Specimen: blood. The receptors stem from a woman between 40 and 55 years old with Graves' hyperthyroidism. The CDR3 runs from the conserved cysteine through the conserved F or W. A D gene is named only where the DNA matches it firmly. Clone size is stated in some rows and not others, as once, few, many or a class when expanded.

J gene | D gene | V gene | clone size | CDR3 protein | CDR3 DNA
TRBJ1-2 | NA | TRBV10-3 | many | CATGGFYGYTF | TGTGCCACCGGGGGCTTTTATGGCTACACCTTC
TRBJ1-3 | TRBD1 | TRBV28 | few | CASRGQGTLDF | TGTGCCAGCAGGGGACAGGGGACCTTAGACTTT
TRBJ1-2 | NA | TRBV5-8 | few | CASSLETSFLPWSGYTF | TGTGCCAGCAGCTTGGAAACTTCCTTTCTTCCCTGGAGTGGCTACACCTTC
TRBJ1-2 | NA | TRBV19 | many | CASRDWRGLHGYTF | TGTGCCAGCCGAGATTGGAGGGGACTTCATGGCTACACCTTC
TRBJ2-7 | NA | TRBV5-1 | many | CASSLARAGDEQYF | TGCGCCAGCAGCTTGGCCCGGGCAGGGGACGAGCAGTACTTC
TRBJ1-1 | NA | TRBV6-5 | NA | CASGQNEAFF | TGTGCCAGCGGACAAAATGAAGCTTTCTTT
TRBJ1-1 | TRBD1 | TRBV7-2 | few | CAALQGMNTEAFF | TGTGCCGCCCTACAGGGGATGAACACTGAAGCTTTCTTT
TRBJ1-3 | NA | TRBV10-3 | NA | CAISDLSSGNTIYF | TGTGCCATCAGTGACCTGTCCTCTGGAAACACCATATATTTT
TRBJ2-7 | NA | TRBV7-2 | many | CASRLGAAFEQYF | TGTGCCAGCCGGTTGGGCGCGGCTTTCGAGCAGTACTTC
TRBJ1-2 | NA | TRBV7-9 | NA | CASSLPGFWYGYTF | TGTGCCAGCAGTCTTCCAGGGTTTTGGTATGGCTACACCTTC
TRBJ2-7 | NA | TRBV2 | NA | CASEVVELEPYEQYF | TGTGCCAGCGAAGTCGTTGAACTGGAGCCCTACGAGCAGTACTTC
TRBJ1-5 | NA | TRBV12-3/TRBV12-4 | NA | CASSTEAGNQPQHF | TGTGCCAGCAGCACTGAGGCTGGGAATCAGCCCCAGCATTTT
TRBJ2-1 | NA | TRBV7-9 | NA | CASSRSGGNPYNEQFF | TGTGCCAGCAGCCGTAGCGGCGGGAATCCCTACAATGAGCAGTTCTTC
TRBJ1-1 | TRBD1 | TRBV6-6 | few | CASSFGTGAENTEAFF | TGTGCCAGCAGTTTCGGGACAGGGGCGGAGAACACTGAAGCTTTCTTT
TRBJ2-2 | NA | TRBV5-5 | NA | CASSLTPSTNTGELFF | TGTGCCAGCAGCTTGACCCCGTCGACGAACACCGGGGAGCTGTTTTTT
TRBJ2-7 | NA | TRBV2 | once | CASSSGLGPYEQYF | TGTGCCAGCAGTAGCGGGCTTGGACCCTACGAGCAGTACTTC
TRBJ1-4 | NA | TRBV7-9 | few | CASSLYELGKGEKLFF | TGCGCCAGCAGCTTATATGAGTTGGGGAAGGGTGAAAAACTGTTTTTT